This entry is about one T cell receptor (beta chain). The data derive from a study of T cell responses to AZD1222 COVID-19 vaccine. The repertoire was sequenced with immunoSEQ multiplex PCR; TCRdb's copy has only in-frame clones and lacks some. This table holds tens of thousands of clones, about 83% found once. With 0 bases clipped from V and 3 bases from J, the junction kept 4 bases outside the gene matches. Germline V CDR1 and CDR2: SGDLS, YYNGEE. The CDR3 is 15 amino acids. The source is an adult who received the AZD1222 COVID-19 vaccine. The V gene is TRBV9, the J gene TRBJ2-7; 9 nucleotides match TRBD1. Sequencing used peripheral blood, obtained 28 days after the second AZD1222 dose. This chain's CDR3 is CASSVGSTGGYEQYF. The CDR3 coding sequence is TGTGCCAGCAGCGTAGGGTCGACAGGGGGCTACGAGCAGTACTTC.